Listed below are T cell receptor beta chains from one sample, sequenced in a study of cytomegalovirus exposure and HLA in healthy donors. Only in-frame clones appear in the TCRdb table, and some are missing; sequencing was by immunoSEQ multiplex PCR. The data hold 220,000 or so clones, with about 70% observed a single time. Sequenced material: PBMCs. These receptors were collected from a woman in her thirties in good health and CMV-seronegative. CDR3s include the opening cysteine and the closing phenylalanine or tryptophan. The D gene is left open where the match is weak. Size values are once, few and many counts, or a class for expanded clones, and some rows have none.

once	TRBV29-1	TRBD1	TRBJ1-2	CSVGGRGTGGYTF	TGCAGCGTTGGTGGCAGGGGGACGGGGGGCTACACCTTC
NA	TRBV6-1	TRBD1	TRBJ1-1	CASSTGGGTEAFF	TGTGCCAGCAGTACAGGGGGAGGCACTGAAGCTTTCTTT
NA	TRBV11-2	NA	TRBJ1-3	CASRTSGGNTIYF	TGTGCCAGCAGGACCTCAGGGGGAAACACCATATATTTT
NA	TRBV19	TRBD1	TRBJ1-3	CASSVDTGVRGNTIYF	TGTGCCAGTAGTGTCGATACAGGGGTGCGTGGAAACACCATATATTTT
NA	TRBV9	TRBD2	TRBJ2-2	CASSTSGGPTNTGELFF	TGTGCCAGCTCGACTAGCGGGGGGCCCACGAACACCGGGGAGCTGTTTTTT
NA	TRBV6-1	TRBD1	TRBJ1-3	CASRRDSAGNTIYF	TGTGCCAGCAGACGGGACAGTGCTGGAAACACCATATATTTT
many	TRBV11-1	TRBD1	TRBJ1-1	CASSSGQGELEAFF	TGTGCCAGCAGCTCCGGACAGGGGGAGTTGGAAGCTTTCTTT
NA	TRBV5-4	TRBD1	TRBJ1-2	CASSFSPDRAHGYTF	TGTGCCAGCAGCTTCTCTCCGGACAGGGCCCATGGCTACACCTTC
NA	TRBV7-3	TRBD1	TRBJ1-3	CASSFDEGASLYF	TGTGCCAGCAGCTTTGATGAGGGGGCGTCCCTATATTTT
NA	TRBV19	NA	TRBJ2-7	CASSIGTGNEQYF	TGTGCCAGTAGTATAGGAACCGGGAACGAGCAGTACTTC
NA	TRBV7-9	TRBD1	TRBJ1-2	CASSLTEGAEGYTF	TGTGCCAGCAGCTTAACGGAGGGGGCGGAAGGCTACACCTTC
once	TRBV11-2	TRBD2	TRBJ2-1	CASSRLAGDSYNEQFF	TGTGCCAGCAGCCGACTAGCGGGAGACTCCTACAATGAGCAGTTCTTC
NA	TRBV30	TRBD1	TRBJ2-5	CAWNRGLQETQYF	TGTGCCTGGAACAGGGGGCTCCAAGAGACCCAGTACTTC
NA	TRBV11-2	TRBD2	TRBJ2-3	CASSLGGRAGDTQYF	TGTGCCAGCAGCTTGGGCGGGAGGGCCGGAGATACGCAGTATTTT
few	TRBV18	NA	TRBJ1-5	CASSLQGWFQPQHF	TGTGCCAGCTCCCTGCAGGGGTGGTTTCAGCCCCAGCATTTT
NA	TRBV6-4	TRBD1	TRBJ1-1	CASSGFRTGGWSRDTEAFF	TGTGCCAGCAGTGGTTTCAGGACAGGGGGGTGGTCCAGGGACACTGAAGCTTTCTTT
NA	TRBV5-1	NA	TRBJ2-3	CASSLQNTDTQYF	TGCGCCAGCAGCTTGCAAAACACAGATACGCAGTATTTT
NA	TRBV2	TRBD2	TRBJ2-7	CASKLAGVPVYEQYF	TGTGCCAGCAAACTAGCGGGGGTACCTGTCTACGAGCAGTACTTC
NA	TRBV30	NA	TRBJ1-1	CACDDRYKNTEAFF	TGTGCCTGTGACGACAGGTACAAGAACACTGAAGCTTTCTTT
few	TRBV6-5	NA	TRBJ2-7	CASSYQGGREQYF	TGTGCCAGCAGTTACCAGGGGGGTCGCGAGCAGTACTTC
NA	TRBV19	TRBD2	TRBJ2-1	CASSDIGGAENEQFF	TGTGCCAGTAGTGATATCGGGGGGGCGGAAAATGAGCAGTTCTTC
NA	TRBV5-1	NA	TRBJ1-1	CASSLDSVLEAFF	TGCGCCAGCAGCTTGGACAGTGTTCTAGAAGCTTTCTTT
NA	TRBV9	NA	TRBJ1-1	CASSVGGRAEAFF	TGTGCCAGCAGCGTAGGAGGTCGAGCTGAAGCTTTCTTT
once	TRBV11-1	TRBD2	TRBJ2-1	CASSLAPTSGVDEQFF	TGTGCCAGCAGCTTAGCGCCGACTAGCGGGGTCGATGAGCAGTTCTTC
NA	TRBV6-5	NA	TRBJ1-1	CASSSGDRRTEAFF	TGTGCCAGCAGTTCGGGTGACCGGAGGACTGAAGCTTTCTTT
few	TRBV9	NA	TRBJ1-2	CASSTPGLNYGYTF	TGTGCCAGCAGCACTCCAGGGCTTAACTATGGCTACACCTTC
NA	TRBV5-8	NA	TRBJ1-4	CASSYRQTPHEKLFF	TGTGCCAGCAGCTATCGACAGACACCGCATGAAAAACTGTTTTTT
once	TRBV6-5	NA	TRBJ1-2	CASSWKGEGYTF	TGTGCCAGCAGCTGGAAGGGGGAAGGCTACACCTTC
NA	TRBV15	NA	TRBJ2-7	CATSRGLQGYEQYF	TGTGCCACCAGCAGAGGCCTACAGGGCTACGAGCAGTACTTC
NA	TRBV11-3	TRBD1	TRBJ2-1	CASSLVGQGRNEQFF	TGTGCCAGCAGCTTAGTTGGACAGGGGCGGAATGAGCAGTTCTTC
NA	TRBV19	NA	TRBJ1-6	CASSIRREVGSPLHF	TGTGCCAGTAGTATACGACGGGAAGTAGGTTCACCCCTCCACTTT
NA	TRBV5-1	NA	TRBJ1-2	CASRATGALYGYTF	TGCGCCAGCAGGGCCACGGGTGCCCTCTATGGCTACACCTTC
NA	TRBV6-1	NA	TRBJ2-7	CASGIQVYEQYF	TGTGCCAGCGGTATACAGGTATACGAGCAGTACTTC
NA	TRBV6-1	TRBD1	TRBJ2-3	CASRTGTGGADTQYF	TGTGCCAGCAGGACCGGGACAGGGGGCGCAGATACGCAGTATTTT
NA	TRBV28	TRBD2	TRBJ2-2	CASRGGGTNTGELFF	TGTGCCAGCAGGGGCGGGGGGACTAACACCGGGGAGCTGTTTTTT
once	TRBV5-1	NA	TRBJ2-1	CASRGRDPVTYNEQFF	TGCGCCAGCAGGGGGCGAGACCCTGTGACCTACAATGAGCAGTTCTTC
NA	TRBV6-5	NA	TRBJ1-1	CASTGGHTEAFF	TGTGCCAGCACGGGGGGGCACACTGAAGCTTTCTTT
NA	TRBV4-1	TRBD1	TRBJ2-1	CASSQTGGEGYNEQFF	TGCGCCAGCAGCCAGACAGGGGGGGAGGGGTACAATGAGCAGTTCTTC
once	TRBV2	TRBD2	TRBJ2-3	CASSDLGTSASTDTQYF	TGTGCCAGCAGTGACCTCGGGACTAGCGCGAGCACAGATACGCAGTATTTT
NA	TRBV29-1	TRBD2	TRBJ2-2	CSVRGGRATRSGELFF	TGCAGCGTCCGGGGGGGGAGGGCCACGAGGTCCGGGGAGCTGTTTTTT
NA	TRBV11-2	NA	TRBJ2-1	CASSLAPSYNEQFF	TGTGCCAGCAGCCTCGCGCCCTCCTACAATGAGCAGTTCTTC
NA	TRBV13	NA	TRBJ2-1	CASSPADSYNEQFF	TGTGCCAGCAGCCCCGCCGACAGCTACAATGAGCAGTTCTTC
NA	TRBV4-1	TRBD1	TRBJ1-2	CASSQATGTNNYGYTF	TGCGCCAGCAGCCAGGCGACAGGGACGAATAACTATGGCTACACCTTC
NA	TRBV6-6	NA	TRBJ1-1	CASSRTPPAFF	TGTGCCAGCAGCCGAACACCACCGGCTTTCTTT
NA	TRBV6-5	TRBD1	TRBJ1-2	CASSWDRVYGYTF	TGTGCCAGCAGTTGGGACAGGGTCTATGGCTACACCTTC
few	TRBV5-1	NA	TRBJ1-5	CASSLDGEVGQPQHF	TGCGCCAGCAGCTTGGACGGGGAGGTCGGCCAGCCCCAGCATTTT
NA	TRBV6-5	TRBD2	TRBJ2-3	CATRGVSGGIDTQYF	TGTGCCACACGAGGCGTCTCCGGGGGGATAGATACGCAGTATTTT
few	TRBV2	TRBD1	TRBJ2-5	CASSPGQSGETQYF	TGTGCCAGCAGTCCGGGACAGTCGGGAGAGACCCAGTACTTC
NA	TRBV15	TRBD1	TRBJ1-6	CATSRAGTGNSPLHF	TGTGCCACCAGCAGAGCGGGGACAGGAAATTCACCCCTCCACTTT
few	TRBV19	NA	TRBJ2-3	CASSQLTSTDTQYF	TGTGCCAGTAGTCAACTAACTAGCACAGATACGCAGTATTTT
NA	TRBV4-1	NA	TRBJ1-1	CASSQGSTENTEAFF	TGCGCCAGCAGCCAAGGGAGCACCGAGAACACTGAAGCTTTCTTT